These 24 T cell receptor beta chains came from one sample sequenced in a study of human T cells and chemical hapten exposure. TCRdb fed the 5' RACE reads into MiXCR, producing one record per CDR3 protein. Here the sample spans approximately 150,000 distinct CDR3 sequences, about 4.3% being singletons. Someone pulled total RNA out of unfractionated whole blood. Every receptor here comes from a female donor in good health.

The CDR3 loop is CSARGVRGLDSDTQYF. CDR3 sequence (DNA): TGCAGTGCTAGAGGGGTGCGCGGGTTAGACTCAGATACGCAGTATTTT. This rearrangement joins TRBV20-1 to TRBJ2-3; maybe TRBD2 (5 bases). Germline V gives CDR1 DFQATT, CDR2 SNEGSKA (reference sequence). Trimming cost V 1 base and J 4 bases, with 18 bases left between them. The CDR3 extends over 16 amino acids.

This clonotype appeared many times. The J gene is TRBJ2-3, the V gene TRBV5-1; D is unclear. V lost 0 bases, J lost 0 bases, and 5 bases lay in between. This CDR3 is 14 amino acids long. The germline V gene has CDR1 SGHRS and CDR2 YFSETQ. CDR3 nucleotides: TGCGCCAGCAGCTTGGATCGGAGCACAGATACGCAGTATTTT. Translation: CASSLDRSTDTQYF.

This clonotype was counted many times. The chain employs TRBV10-3 and TRBJ2-3, with 10 positions matching TRBD2. Trimming cost V 10 bases and J 1 base; bases outside gene matches: 8. From germline, CDR1 is ENHRY and CDR2 SYGVKD. This CDR3 spans 15 amino acids. The CDR3 nucleotides read TGTGCCACCCTGGAGCGGGGGGGGGGCACAGATACGCAGTATTTT. Translation gives CATLERGGGTDTQYF.

This clonotype was found many times. V gene TRBV2 combines with J gene TRBJ2-7; D is perhaps TRBD2 (5 bases). In germline, CDR1 is SNHLY, CDR2 FYNNEI. There are 12 residues in the CDR3. The ends were cut back, 6 bases at V and 3 bases at J, with 9 bases in the middle. CDR3 coding DNA: TGTGCCAGCAGGGACTTAAACTACGAGCAGTACTTC. Translated: CASRDLNYEQYF.

The chain uses TRBV12-3 or TRBV12-4 and TRBJ1-2, with D maybe TRBD1 (6 bases). Trimming stripped 6 bases from V and 4 bases from J, with 12 bases between. The CDR3 covers 13 residues. The CDR3 spells CASSQTGPYGYTF. The DNA for the CDR3 is TGTGCCAGCAGCCAGACAGGACCCTATGGCTACACCTTC.

The sample holds many counts of this clonotype. This chain joins TRBV10-3 and TRBJ2-7; the D is unclear. V was cut by 4 bases and J by 4 bases, with 8 bases left in between. Germline values: CDR1 ENHRY, CDR2 SYGVKD. There are 12 residues in the CDR3. The CDR3 is CAISGLGYEQYF. CDR3 nucleotide sequence: TGTGCCATCAGTGGTTTGGGGTACGAGCAGTACTTC.

On this clonotype: Given a much more abundant clone one base away, this may be a read error. The V call is TRBV7-8, the J call TRBJ2-4; 15 bases are a match to TRBD2. Germline V gene data show CDR1 as SGHVS and CDR2 as FQNEAQ. CDR3 length equals 18 residues. As DNA, the CDR3 is TGTGCCAGCAGCCGGCGACTTGGACTAGCGGGGGGGCCGAACACTCAGTACTTC. Its protein product is CASSRRLGLAGGPNTQYF. Combining the CDR3 with reference TRBV7-8 and TRBJ2-4 gives the whole variable domain GAGVSQSPRYKVAKRGQDVALRCDPISGHVSLFWYQQALGQGPEFLTYFQNEAQLDKSGLPSDRFFAERPEGSVSTLKIQRTQQEDSAVYLCASSRRLGLAGGPNTQYFGAGTRLSVL.

This clonotype was observed a few times. J is TRBJ2-6 and V is TRBV30; the D gene is possibly TRBD1 (6 bases). Germline V gene lookup returns CDR1 GTSNPN and CDR2 SVGIG (reference sequence). V lost 0 bases to trimming and J lost 4 bases, with 16 bases between them. The CDR3 extends over 17 amino acids. The CDR3 DNA follows: TGTGCCTGGAGTGTACAGCAGGGGTGGAGGGGGGCCAACGTCCTGACTTTC. Its translation: CAWSVQQGWRGANVLTF.

This clonotype has only a few counts. CDR3 sequence: CASSFSQVMLGEQYF. CDR3 DNA sequence: TGTGCCAGCAGTTTCTCACAGGTCATGCTTGGCGAGCAGTACTTC. The chain has TRBV6-2 or TRBV6-3 and TRBJ2-7; D is perhaps TRBD1 (5 bases). CDR3 size: 15 residues. Trimming cost V 4 bases and J 6 bases, with 19 bases left between them. Germline-derived CDR1 and CDR2 are MNHEY and SVGEGT.

This clonotype was seen at least ten times. This chain uses TRBV7-2 with TRBJ2-5; D not resolved. The CDR3 is 11 amino acids. The V and J ends lost 2 bases and 9 bases respectively, with 7 bases between them. Germline loops: CDR1 SGHTA, CDR2 FQGNSA. CDR3 in DNA: TGTGCCAGCAGCTTACGAAGTTCCCAGTACTTC. The encoded protein is CASSLRSSQYF.

The chain carries TRBV2 and TRBJ2-3, with D unresolved. The CDR3 has 15 residues. Trimming pared 5 bases from V and 0 bases from J, leaving 12 bases between. CDR1 is SNHLY, CDR2 FYNNEI, per germline. CDR3 in DNA: TGTGCCAGCAGTCTCACAGTTTCTAGCACAGATACGCAGTATTTT. This sequence encodes CASSLTVSSTDTQYF.

At least ten counts were recorded for this clonotype. This rearrangement joins TRBV10-2 to TRBJ2-3; 8 bases fit TRBD2. This CDR3 comprises 16 residues. Germline CDR1 and CDR2: WSHSY and SAAADI. V shed 6 bases and J 3 bases; nucleotides not matched to a gene: 11. DNA of the CDR3: TGCGCCAGCAGCCCCGCGGGTCGGGGGGGTACAGATACGCAGTATTTT. Translation gives CASSPAGRGGTDTQYF.

This clonotype was counted many times. The gene calls are TRBV5-1 and TRBJ1-2; unclear D gene. The CDR3 totals 13 residues. V lost 4 bases and J 2 bases, leaving 9 bases between the germline ends. Per germline, CDR1 SGHRS and CDR2 YFSETQ. CDR3 sequence: CASSPSRNYGYTF. CDR3 bases: TGCGCCAGCAGCCCTTCACGGAACTATGGCTACACCTTC.

This clonotype was observed many times. The chain has TRBV7-3 and TRBJ1-1, with 10 bases matching TRBD1. The CDR3 length is 15 residues. The germline gives CDR1 SGHTA, CDR2 FQGTGA. The ends lost 4 bases at V and 5 bases at J; junction bases unmatched: 7. CDR3 bases: TGTGCCAGCAGCTCACCCGACAGGGGGCTGACTGAAGCTTTCTTT. The encoded protein is CASSSPDRGLTEAFF.

This clonotype has a count of ten or more. The J gene is TRBJ2-5, the V gene TRBV20-1; the D is unclear. Trimming cost V 0 bases and J 4 bases, with 9 bases left between them. Germline V gene data show CDR1 as DFQATT and CDR2 as SNEGSKA (reference sequence). This CDR3 region has 13 residues. CDR3 in DNA: TGCAGTGCTAGAGATCCCCTAGGAGAGACCCAGTACTTC. Translation gives CSARDPLGETQYF.

This clonotype was picked up many times. The chain carries TRBV7-2 and TRBJ2-7; 7 bases line up with TRBD1. This CDR3 spans 13 amino acids. Per germline, CDR1 SGHTA and CDR2 FQGNSA. J lost 6 bases, V lost 5 bases, and 7 bases had no gene match. The CDR3 here is CASSPWTGGEQYF. DNA of the CDR3: TGTGCCAGCAGCCCATGGACAGGAGGCGAGCAGTACTTC.

Ten or more counts support this clonotype. The chain employs TRBV5-1 and TRBJ2-5; D ambiguous. Per the germline V gene, CDR1 is SGHRS and CDR2 is YFSETQ. The CDR3 totals 14 residues. Trimming stripped 3 bases from V and 5 bases from J, with 14 bases between. CDR3 nucleotides: TGCGCCAGCAGCTACCACGTGGCGGCGGAGACCCAGTACTTC. Translation: CASSYHVAAETQYF.

The gene calls are TRBV6-6 and TRBJ1-2; unclear D gene. This CDR3 has 16 residues. Per germline, CDR1 MNHNY and CDR2 SVGAGI (reference sequence). Trimming cost V 2 bases and J 0 bases, with 13 bases left between them. The CDR3 sequence is CASSYPNGIPNYGYTF. The CDR3 DNA follows: TGTGCCAGCAGTTACCCGAACGGTATACCTAACTATGGCTACACCTTC.

This clonotype was picked up many times. The chain uses TRBV29-1 and TRBJ1-1, with D uncertain. V was clipped by 8 bases and J by 5 bases, with 9 bases between them. The CDR3 is 10 amino acids. The germline V gene encodes CDR1 SQVTM and CDR2 ANQGSEA. The CDR3 is CSCGDTEAFF. The CDR3, as DNA: TGCAGCTGTGGGGATACTGAAGCTTTCTTT. The entire variable domain, with the rest obtained from reference TRBV29-1 and TRBJ1-1, is as follows: SAVISQKPSRDICQRGTSLTIQCQVDSQVTMMFWYRQQPGQSLTLIATANQGSEATYESGFVIDKFPISRPNLTFSTLTVSNMSPEDSSIYLCSCGDTEAFFGQGTRLTVV.

V is TRBV4-2 and J is TRBJ1-2; possibly TRBD1 for D (6 bases). This CDR3 is built from 15 residues. The ends were cut back, 0 bases at V and 5 bases at J, with 13 bases in the middle. Germline lookup yields CDR1 LGHNA and CDR2 YNFKEQ. CDR3 loop: CASSQELQGRYGYTF. The CDR3 DNA follows: TGTGCCAGCAGCCAAGAATTGCAGGGGAGGTATGGCTACACCTTC.

This clonotype was seen at least ten times. This chain connects TRBV12-3 or TRBV12-4 to TRBJ1-2, with 7 nucleotides matching TRBD1. V trimming: 6 bases; J trimming: 4 bases; junction bases outside the gene matches: 8. CDR3 length: 14 residues. The DNA for the CDR3 is TGTGCCAGCAGCCGACAGGGAGGAAGCTATGGCTACACCTTC. Its protein is CASSRQGGSYGYTF.

The chain couples TRBV5-4 to TRBJ1-6; 8 nucleotides align to TRBD1. J lost 2 bases, V lost 6 bases, and 1 base had no gene match. CDR1 is SGHNT, CDR2 YYREEE, per germline (reference sequence). The CDR3 extends over 14 amino acids. The CDR3 DNA sequence: TGTGCCAGCAAGGACAGGGCCTATAATTCACCCCTCCACTTT. This translates into CASKDRAYNSPLHF.

This clonotype was observed many times. The chain uses TRBV7-2 and TRBJ2-7; the match to TRBD2 covers 13 bases. The junction had 2 bases not matched to a gene; V was cut back by 5 bases and J by 4 bases. This CDR3 spans 14 amino acids. Germline V gives CDR1 SGHTA, CDR2 FQGNSA. The CDR3 DNA reads TGTGCCAGCAGCATGACTAGCGGGGGGTACGAGCAGTACTTC. Residues: CASSMTSGGYEQYF. The full variable domain, with the rest looked up from reference TRBV7-2 and TRBJ2-7, is GAGVSQSPSNKVTEKGKDVELRCDPISGHTALYWYRQSLGQGLEFLIYFQGNSAPDKSGLPSDRFSAERTGGSVSTLTIQRTQQEDSAVYLCASSMTSGGYEQYFGPGTRLTVT.

This clonotype has a count of ten or more. The CDR3 loop is CASSLAPPGGGETQYF. In nucleotides, the CDR3 is TGTGCCAGCAGCTTAGCCCCCCCGGGAGGAGGCGAGACCCAGTACTTC. The chain couples TRBV7-2 to TRBJ2-5; 7 nucleotides line up with TRBD2. V was pared by 0 bases and J by 5 bases, with 9 bases of the junction left unmatched. From germline, CDR1 is SGHTA and CDR2 FQGNSA. The CDR3 consists of 16 residues.